The following is a TCR beta chain sequence with its context. Its cognate antigen has yet to be identified. Nothing much larger sits one base from this clone, and base qualities are not available. The donors were included in the validation cohort of over a hundred subjects, a group kept apart from the 666-subject first cohort. The record originates from a study of cytomegalovirus exposure and HLA in healthy donors (dated 2017 in TCRdb). Context from the whole study: According to a later analysis, one platform produced both the 120 validation repertoires and the 620 or so repertoires of the first cohort. The aim of the study was to test whether cataloging public T cell receptors could identify signatures of past pathogen exposure. To predict cytomegalovirus infection status, the study brought together high-throughput TCR immunosequencing, statistical association of individual TCRs with disease status, and machine learning. In addition to the first cohort of hundreds of subjects, a separate validation cohort of 130 or so different subjects was used. Study-wide findings and limitations: In both the original and validation cohorts, the classifier was reported to diagnose cytomegalovirus status with high specificity and sensitivity. A later analysis lacked HLA typing for the validation cohort, so it scored co-occurrence in that cohort across all 120 repertoires. In vitro tests confirmed that three of the cytomegalovirus-associated TCR beta chains recognize cytomegalovirus antigens. Subsequent analysis determined that TCRs grouped into clusters in the first cohort also showed a tendency toward co-occurrence across the roughly 120 validation repertoires, and approximately 94% of cluster scores exceeded 0. The study gave a list of more than 150 TCR beta chains associated with cytomegalovirus. While some public TCRs were present in many individuals, most TCR sequences turned up only very rarely across donors. The authors suggested that the approach could potentially be extended to other disease states and immunological phenotypes.

Library preparation used the immunoSEQ multiplex PCR assay. The study's processing was this. To diagnose cytomegalovirus status from the catalog of TCR beta chain sequences, a statistical classification framework was built. This immuneACCESS table, as held by TCRdb, lists in-frame sequences with V and J called but not all clones. Of the missing ones, under half trace to an unresolved V gene in checked studies; the others have no known cause. D and trimming were read from the DNA, whereas the V and J calls and clone size are those reported in that table. Recorded for this sample are 130,000 or so clones; approximately 81% of them occurred a single time. The ten largest clonotypes hold 2% to 2.5% of the sample. Counted from cysteine to phenylalanine, this CDR3 has 15 amino acids. The entry retains the CDR3 DNA only, 45 bases that are in frame from base 1. Relative to germline, V is missing 1 base and J is missing 7 bases, with 4 bases of the junction outside any gene match. From a lookup of the germline V gene, CDR1 and CDR2 are SGHTA and FQGNSA.

The receptor was isolated from a woman aged 25 to 39 in good health and CMV-seronegative. Sequencing was done on a sample of PBMCs. The receptor chain draws on TRBV7-2 and TRBJ1-6; the junction holds 7 bases that match TRBD1. The DNA reads as follows: TGTGCCAGCAGCTTAGGACCAGGGGGAAATTCACCCCTCCACTTT. Its protein reads: CASSLGPGGNSPLHF.